This T cell receptor beta chain was identified during a study of post-analysis software for immune sequencing data. Unique molecular identifiers featured in each of the TCR beta cDNA libraries. TCRdb re-derived calls from the PCR reads in MiXCR, one entry per CDR3 protein. The sample includes fewer than 850,000 distinct CDR3 sequences, about 27% of them seen just once. Points from the study as a whole: The authors found that F measure strongly co-clustered same-batch samples. The normalized Chao1 diversity of multiple sclerosis patients was significantly lower than that of controls. Included in a set of roughly five TRBV segments more frequent in patients than controls were TRBV5-6, TRBV5-1 and TRBV20-1.

For this clonotype: The target antigen is unknown.

V was pared by 11 bases and J by 0 bases, with 11 bases between. The CDR3 extends over 13 amino acids. CDR1 and CDR2 from the germline V gene are LNHDA and SQIVND (reference sequence). The sequenced material came from blood. This TCR came from a girl aged 5 to 17 with multiple sclerosis. The chain carries TRBV19 and TRBJ1-5, with D possibly matching TRBD1 (5 bases). The CDR3 DNA sequence: TGTGCCCGGAAGGGGTTTAGCAATCAGCCCCAGCATTTT. It yields the protein CARKGFSNQPQHF.